The rows below give T cell receptor beta chains drawn from one sample of a study of cytomegalovirus exposure and HLA in healthy donors. The table came from immunoSEQ multiplex PCR; TCRdb's copy has only in-frame clones and leaves some out. The sample yields about 100,000 clones, roughly three quarters seen once. Specimen: PBMCs. These receptors were taken from a woman in her sixties in good health and CMV-seronegative. CDR3s include the opening cysteine and the closing phenylalanine or tryptophan. D genes are given only for firm matches. Only some rows state a clone size, as once, few, many or a class for expanded clones.

DNA: TGTGCCAGCAGCTTATGGGCAGGGGATCACTTCAATGAGCAGTTCTTC; CDR3: CASSLWAGDHFNEQFF; size: few; V: TRBV7-2; D: -; J: TRBJ2-1
DNA: TGTGCCAGCAGTGCGTCGGGGATAGGTAACACCGGGGAGCTGTTTTTT; CDR3: CASSASGIGNTGELFF; size: -; V: TRBV2; D: -; J: TRBJ2-2
DNA: TGTGCCAGCAGGGGGACAGGAGAGAGCTACGAGCAGTACTTC; CDR3: CASRGTGESYEQYF; size: -; V: TRBV11-2; D: TRBD1; J: TRBJ2-7
DNA: TGTGCCAGCAGCTTAGCCAGGGCCTATAATTCACCCCTCCACTTT; CDR3: CASSLARAYNSPLHF; size: few; V: TRBV7-2; D: -; J: TRBJ1-6
DNA: TGCGCCAGCAGCCAAGTCCGGGTCGATGACACTGAAGCTTTCTTT; CDR3: CASSQVRVDDTEAFF; size: -; V: TRBV4-1; D: -; J: TRBJ1-1
DNA: TGTGCCAGCAGCCTTAGTTCAGGGACCGGGGGGCAGTACTTC; CDR3: CASSLSSGTGGQYF; size: -; V: TRBV7-2; D: -; J: TRBJ2-7
DNA: TGTGCCAGTAGTATAGACAGGGCAGGGACCGGGGAGCTGTTTTTT; CDR3: CASSIDRAGTGELFF; size: -; V: TRBV19; D: -; J: TRBJ2-2
DNA: TGTGCCAGCAGCTTGGCTCCAGGTCGCTCTACCTACGAGCAGTACTTC; CDR3: CASSLAPGRSTYEQYF; size: -; V: TRBV5-6; D: -; J: TRBJ2-7
DNA: TGTGCCAGTAGTATAAGTGGCGGGAGGGCATACAATGAGCAGTTCTTC; CDR3: CASSISGGRAYNEQFF; size: -; V: TRBV19; D: TRBD2; J: TRBJ2-1
DNA: TGTGCCACCAGCAGAGATCTTGGACAGGAGGGAGCCGAGCAGTACTTC; CDR3: CATSRDLGQEGAEQYF; size: few; V: TRBV15; D: -; J: TRBJ2-7
DNA: TGTGCCATCAGCAATCAGGGGAATAATCAGCCCCAGCATTTT; CDR3: CAISNQGNNQPQHF; size: once; V: TRBV10-3; D: -; J: TRBJ1-5
DNA: TGTGCCAGCTCACCAGACAGGGCGAGGGATTCACCCCTCCACTTT; CDR3: CASSPDRARDSPLHF; size: once; V: TRBV18; D: TRBD1; J: TRBJ1-6
DNA: TGTGCCAGCAGCTTCCGGGACAGCATGAACACTGAAGCTTTCTTT; CDR3: CASSFRDSMNTEAFF; size: -; V: TRBV5-8; D: TRBD1; J: TRBJ1-1
DNA: TGTGCCAGCAGCCAGGAGCCGGGACAGATAAACAATGAGCAGTTCTTC; CDR3: CASSQEPGQINNEQFF; size: -; V: TRBV5-4; D: TRBD1; J: TRBJ2-1
DNA: TGTGCCAGCAGTGCCGGGGGAGGGGTATACAATGAGCAGTTCTTC; CDR3: CASSAGGGVYNEQFF; size: -; V: TRBV6-1; D: TRBD2; J: TRBJ2-1
DNA: TGTGCCAGCAGTTTATGGGGGGGCAATCAGCCCCAGCATTTT; CDR3: CASSLWGGNQPQHF; size: -; V: TRBV27; D: -; J: TRBJ1-5
DNA: TGCGCCAGCAGCTTGGACGGGACAGTAAGCTCCGAGCAGTACTTC; CDR3: CASSLDGTVSSEQYF; size: -; V: TRBV5-1; D: TRBD1; J: TRBJ2-7
DNA: TGTGCCAGCACGGCAGGTTCATACAATGAGCAGTTCTTC; CDR3: CASTAGSYNEQFF; size: few; V: TRBV27; D: -; J: TRBJ2-1
DNA: TGTGCCTGGAGTCCTGGGGGGATCGAGCAGTACTTC; CDR3: CAWSPGGIEQYF; size: -; V: TRBV30; D: -; J: TRBJ2-7
DNA: TGTGCCACCGAAGGCGGGGATGGAATAGGATCGAGTAGTGGCTACACCTTC; CDR3: CATEGGDGIGSSSGYTF; size: once; V: TRBV10-3; D: -; J: TRBJ1-2
DNA: TGTGCCAGCAGTTTCCGCCGGGACAGGGGCACAGATACGCAGTATTTT; CDR3: CASSFRRDRGTDTQYF; size: -; V: TRBV28; D: TRBD1; J: TRBJ2-3
DNA: TGCAGCGTTTTCTACGGTGAGCAGTTCTTC; CDR3: CSVFYGEQFF; size: -; V: TRBV29-1; D: -; J: TRBJ2-1
DNA: TGTGCCAGCAGTTTACTGATGGGGGCTGCCGAGCAGTACTTC; CDR3: CASSLLMGAAEQYF; size: -; V: TRBV7-6; D: -; J: TRBJ2-7
DNA: TGCGCCAGCAGCCAAGATCTCGCCCAGGGATTATATTTTCCGGACACCATATATTTT; CDR3: CASSQDLAQGLYFPDTIYF; size: few; V: TRBV4-3; D: -; J: TRBJ1-3
DNA: TGCGCCAGCAGTAAGACTAGCGGGAACACCGGGGAGCTGTTTTTT; CDR3: CASSKTSGNTGELFF; size: once; V: TRBV5-1; D: TRBD2; J: TRBJ2-2
DNA: TGTGCCAGCAGTTCCCGCGGAAATCAGCCCCAGCATTTT; CDR3: CASSSRGNQPQHF; size: -; V: TRBV6-6; D: -; J: TRBJ1-5
DNA: TGTGCCAGCAGTTGGAGGCTCGGGACAGGAACAACTAGCAATCAGCCCCAGCATTTT; CDR3: CASSWRLGTGTTSNQPQHF; size: -; V: TRBV28; D: TRBD1; J: TRBJ1-5
DNA: TGTGCCAGCAGCCCTGGAGAGATGAACACTGAAGCTTTCTTT; CDR3: CASSPGEMNTEAFF; size: -; V: TRBV7-9; D: -; J: TRBJ1-1
DNA: TGCAGTGCTGAACAGGGAGATACGCAGTATTTT; CDR3: CSAEQGDTQYF; size: -; V: TRBV20-1; D: -; J: TRBJ2-3
DNA: TGTGCCAGCAGCTTCGGCGGGAGGGCCTCGAATGAGCAGTTCTTC; CDR3: CASSFGGRASNEQFF; size: -; V: TRBV5-4; D: TRBD2; J: TRBJ2-1
DNA: TGTGCCAGCAGTGAAAGTACGGGGGATCAGCCCCAGCATTTT; CDR3: CASSESTGDQPQHF; size: -; V: TRBV2; D: -; J: TRBJ1-5
DNA: TGTGCCTCCTTCGGGAGGCCGTCAGACTCTGGGGCCAACGTCCTGACTTTC; CDR3: CASFGRPSDSGANVLTF; size: -; V: TRBV25-1; D: TRBD2; J: TRBJ2-6
DNA: TGTTCCAGCAGCCCGAGACAGGGCCGCTCGGGGGCCAACGTCCTGACTTTC; CDR3: CSSSPRQGRSGANVLTF; size: -; V: TRBV7-9; D: TRBD1; J: TRBJ2-6
DNA: TGCGCCAGCAGCTTGGACAGGGGCGGGTTTAACTATGGCTACACCTTC; CDR3: CASSLDRGGFNYGYTF; size: -; V: TRBV5-1; D: TRBD1; J: TRBJ1-2
DNA: TGTGCCAGTTCTAGCGGCTCCTACAATGAGCAGTTCTTC; CDR3: CASSSGSYNEQFF; size: -; V: TRBV6-5; D: TRBD2; J: TRBJ2-1
DNA: TGCGCCAGCAGCTTGGAACCTGACAGGGGCAATCAGCCCCAGCATTTT; CDR3: CASSLEPDRGNQPQHF; size: -; V: TRBV5-1; D: TRBD1; J: TRBJ1-5
DNA: TGTGCCAGTAGCCGTCCTCCGGGATACTACTACACCTTC; CDR3: CASSRPPGYYYTF; size: -; V: TRBV19; D: -; J: TRBJ1-2
DNA: TGTGCCAGCAGTGAAGGACAGGGGTATCAGCCCCAGCATTTT; CDR3: CASSEGQGYQPQHF; size: -; V: TRBV6-1; D: TRBD1; J: TRBJ1-5
DNA: TGTGCCAGCAGCTTAGTAGGGGTTTTGGACGAGACCCAGTACTTC; CDR3: CASSLVGVLDETQYF; size: -; V: TRBV7-8; D: -; J: TRBJ2-5
DNA: TGTGCCAGCAGTTCTCCGGGACAGGGAGATGAAAAACTGTTTTTT; CDR3: CASSSPGQGDEKLFF; size: -; V: TRBV28; D: TRBD1; J: TRBJ1-4
DNA: TGCAGCGTTGCCGCAGGGCTCTATGGCTACACCTTC; CDR3: CSVAAGLYGYTF; size: -; V: TRBV29-1; D: -; J: TRBJ1-2
DNA: TGTGCCAGCAGTGACGGACAGGGGGTGTCTGTAGCCCCGAACACTGAAGCTTTCTTT; CDR3: CASSDGQGVSVAPNTEAFF; size: -; V: TRBV6-1; D: TRBD1; J: TRBJ1-1
DNA: TGTGCCAGCAGTTTGTCTCCGAACACCGGGGAGCTGTTTTTT; CDR3: CASSLSPNTGELFF; size: -; V: TRBV27; D: -; J: TRBJ2-2
DNA: TGTGCCAGCAGCTTAGTGGGACATCCTCAAGAGACCCAGTACTTC; CDR3: CASSLVGHPQETQYF; size: few; V: TRBV7-7; D: -; J: TRBJ2-5
DNA: TGCAGCGTTGCACAGGGACCGACGCAGTATTTT; CDR3: CSVAQGPTQYF; size: -; V: TRBV29-1; D: -; J: TRBJ2-3
DNA: TGTGCCAGTAGTTATAAACAGGGAAGGTATGAAAAACTGTTTTTT; CDR3: CASSYKQGRYEKLFF; size: -; V: TRBV19; D: -; J: TRBJ1-4
DNA: TGCGCCAGCAGCTTGGTTCAGGTTCGCTACAATGAGCAGTTCTTC; CDR3: CASSLVQVRYNEQFF; size: -; V: TRBV5-1; D: -; J: TRBJ2-1
DNA: TGTGCCAGCAGCTTCTGGGTGAGGGCGGGAGCGGCTACGCAGTATTTT; CDR3: CASSFWVRAGAATQYF; size: -; V: TRBV5-8; D: TRBD2; J: TRBJ2-3
DNA: TGTGCCAGTAGTATCCGAGACAGGGGAAGGAGTCAGCCCCAGCATTTT; CDR3: CASSIRDRGRSQPQHF; size: -; V: TRBV19; D: TRBD1; J: TRBJ1-5
DNA: TGTGCCAGCAGCTTGACACGTAACTATGGCTACACCTTC; CDR3: CASSLTRNYGYTF; size: once; V: TRBV7-9; D: -; J: TRBJ1-2
DNA: TGTGCCAGCAGCTTGGAAGGTGCGGGCCTCACCGGGGAGCTGTTTTTT; CDR3: CASSLEGAGLTGELFF; size: -; V: TRBV5-6; D: -; J: TRBJ2-2
DNA: TGCGCCAGCAGCTCCAGGGCTAGCGGGGACCTAGCCAAAAACATTCAGTACTTC; CDR3: CASSSRASGDLAKNIQYF; size: few; V: TRBV5-1; D: TRBD2; J: TRBJ2-4
DNA: TGTGCCAGCAGTTATAGACAGGGAAGCACTGAAGCTTTCTTT; CDR3: CASSYRQGSTEAFF; size: few; V: TRBV2; D: TRBD1; J: TRBJ1-1
DNA: TGCGCCAGCAGCTTGGCCGCAGGGTCCTACGAGCAGTACTTC; CDR3: CASSLAAGSYEQYF; size: few; V: TRBV5-1; D: -; J: TRBJ2-7
DNA: TGTGCCAGCAGTCTCGGGACTAGCGAATTAACAGATACGCAGTATTTT; CDR3: CASSLGTSELTDTQYF; size: -; V: TRBV28; D: TRBD2; J: TRBJ2-3
DNA: TGTGCCAGCAGTGAATTGAGGGGACAGGGCAGCCAAGAGACCCAGTACTTC; CDR3: CASSELRGQGSQETQYF; size: -; V: TRBV6-1; D: TRBD1; J: TRBJ2-5
DNA: TGTGCCTGGAGGGTAGGGGGCCATGAAAAACTGTTTTTT; CDR3: CAWRVGGHEKLFF; size: -; V: TRBV30; D: TRBD1; J: TRBJ1-4
DNA: TGTGCCAGCAGCTTCATCGGGTCCTACGAGCAGTACTTC; CDR3: CASSFIGSYEQYF; size: -; V: TRBV5-8; D: -; J: TRBJ2-7
DNA: TGTGCCACCAGCAGAGCCCTAGCGGGAGACGACGAGCAGTACTTC; CDR3: CATSRALAGDDEQYF; size: -; V: TRBV15; D: TRBD2; J: TRBJ2-7